Below are 19 T cell receptor beta chains sequenced from a single sample in a study of blood T cell repertoires in COVID-19. TCRdb keeps only in-frame clones here, not all; method: immunoSEQ multiplex PCR. The sample holds more than 200,000 clones, 65% to 90% seen once. Sequences were obtained from peripheral blood. The receptors here all came from a woman of 80 years or more with active or convalescent COVID-19.

The CDR3 reads CASSTEPNTEAFF. CDR3 sequence (DNA): TGCGCCAGCAGCACGGAGCCGAACACTGAAGCTTTCTTT. J is TRBJ1-1 and V is TRBV5-1; no definite D call. Trimming took 4 bases from V and 1 from J, leaving 8 bases between them. This CDR3 has 13 residues. Germline CDR1 SGHRS, CDR2 YFSETQ.

The CDR3 loop is CASSWGRGEETQYF. The CDR3 nucleotides read TGCGCCAGCAGCTGGGGACGGGGGGAAGAGACCCAGTACTTC. The gene calls are TRBV5-1 and TRBJ2-5; the match to TRBD2 covers 7 bases. Germline CDR1 reads SGHRS; CDR2 reads YFSETQ. CDR3 length equals 14 residues. V lost 3 bases, J lost 3 bases, and 5 bases stayed unmatched.

The chain uses TRBV6-6 and TRBJ2-7, with 11 bases lining up with TRBD2. The CDR3 is 17 amino acids. J gave up 4 bases and V 6 bases, and 14 bases lay outside the gene matches. The germline gives CDR1 MNHNY, CDR2 SVGAGI (reference sequence). The CDR3 loop reads CASRRLASGGPGYEQYF. CDR3 sequence (DNA): TGTGCCAGCAGACGACTGGCTAGCGGGGGGCCGGGGTACGAGCAGTACTTC.

Of note for this clone: This CDR3 is also generated by other DNA sequences in the sample. This chain links TRBV5-1 with TRBJ2-5; TRBD1 aligns across 7 bases. The ends lost 0 bases at V and 1 base at J; junction bases unmatched: 0. The CDR3 loop spans 14 amino acids. Per germline, CDR1 SGHRS and CDR2 YFSETQ. In nucleotides, the CDR3 is TGCGCCAGCAGCTTGGGACAGGGCCAAGAGACCCAGTACTTC. It is translated as CASSLGQGQETQYF.

This chain joins TRBV9 and TRBJ1-3; D is possibly TRBD1 (5 bases). CDR3 length equals 14 residues. Trimming left V 0 bases short and J 7 bases short, with 11 bases between. CDR1 SGDLS and CDR2 YYNGEE come from the germline V gene. The CDR3 sequence: CASSVAGGWNTIYF. CDR3 sequence (DNA): TGTGCCAGCAGCGTAGCTGGGGGGTGGAACACCATATATTTT. Drawing the rest from reference TRBV9 and TRBJ1-3, the complete variable domain is DSGVTQTPKHLITATGQRVTLRCSPRSGDLSVYWYQQSLDQGLQFLIQYYNGEERAKGNILERFSAQQFPDLHSELNLSSLELGDSALYFCASSVAGGWNTIYFGEGSWLTVV.

The rearrangement joins TRBV18 to TRBJ2-1; TRBD2 aligns across 8 bases. V lost 3 bases, J lost 15 bases, and 4 bases stayed unmatched. The CDR3 has 11 residues. The V gene's germline CDR1 is KGHSH and CDR2 LQKENI. The CDR3 is CASSPSGRLFF. The CDR3 DNA sequence: TGTGCCAGCTCACCCAGCGGGAGACTGTTCTTC.

This clone was seen once. The V and J genes are TRBV5-1 and TRBJ1-1; D might be TRBD1 (5 bases). The CDR3 is made up of 15 amino acids. Germline V gives CDR1 SGHRS, CDR2 YFSETQ. Trimming removed 0 bases at V and 4 bases at J, with 13 bases between. CDR3 sequence (DNA): TGCGCCAGCAGCTTGGAAGGACTCGGGGGCACTGAAGCTTTCTTT. This codes for CASSLEGLGGTEAFF.

CDR3 in amino acids: CASSEGGGADTQYF. CDR3 bases: TGTGCCAGCAGCGAGGGAGGAGGGGCAGATACGCAGTATTTT. The J gene is TRBJ2-3, the V gene TRBV9; perhaps TRBD2 as D (6 bases). Trimming cost V 3 bases and J 4 bases, with 12 bases left between them. CDR3 size: 14 residues. Germline CDR1 is SGDLS and CDR2 is YYNGEE.

The CDR3 bases are TGTGCCAGCAGTTCAGGACATTCCTACGAGCAGTACTTC. Translating it yields CASSSGHSYEQYF. The chain joins TRBV28 to TRBJ2-7; tentative D call: TRBD1 (5 bases). The V end lost 4 bases, the J end lost 1 base, and 8 bases lay between the germline ends. CDR1 is MDHEN and CDR2 is SYDVKM in the germline V gene. The CDR3 has 13 residues.

The V and J genes are TRBV27 and TRBJ2-2; D possibly corresponds to TRBD2 (5 bases). This CDR3 has 14 amino acids. V dropped 6 bases and J dropped 3 bases, with 11 bases sitting between them. Germline CDR1 MNHEY, CDR2 SMNVEV (reference sequence). The CDR3, as DNA: TGTGCCAGCAGGTTGAGACTACACACCGGGGAGCTGTTTTTT. Its protein product is CASRLRLHTGELFF.

The V gene is TRBV29-1, the J gene TRBJ2-3; 9 positions match TRBD1. CDR1 SQVTM and CDR2 ANQGSEA come from the germline V gene. This CDR3 has 15 amino acids. J lost 1 base, V lost 5 bases, and 7 bases had no gene match. The CDR3 DNA reads as TGCAGCGTTTCTACGGACAGGGGAGGCACAGATACGCAGTATTTT. Translating it yields CSVSTDRGGTDTQYF.

This chain connects TRBV5-5 to TRBJ2-5; 12 nucleotides align to TRBD2. J gave up 10 bases and V 4 bases, and 14 bases lay outside the gene matches. CDR3 length: 16 amino acids. Germline V gene sequence: CDR1 SGHKS, CDR2 YYEKEE (reference sequence). The CDR3, as DNA: TGTGCCAGCAGCCCTGGACTAGCGGGGCCCGCGGGGGGCCAGTACTTC. The encoded protein is CASSPGLAGPAGGQYF. Looking up the rest from reference TRBV5-5 and TRBJ2-5 gives the full variable domain: DAGVTQSPTHLIKTRGQQVTLRCSPISGHKSVSWYQQVLGQGPQFIFQYYEKEERGRGNFPDRFSARQFPNYSSELNVNALLLGDSALYLCASSPGLAGPAGGQYFGPGTRLLVL.

This rearrangement joins TRBV6-2 or TRBV6-3 to TRBJ2-5; a possible D gene is TRBD2 (6 bases). Trimming shortened V by 2 bases and J by 9 bases, and 10 bases separated the two germline ends. The CDR3 length is 12 residues. The germline V gene encodes CDR1 MNHEY and CDR2 SVGEGT. The CDR3 DNA reads TGTGCCAGCAGTTACCGGCGGGAACCCCAGTACTTC. Encoded protein: CASSYRREPQYF.

Only a few counts were recorded for this clone. This chain joins TRBV6-5 and TRBJ1-1; TRBD1 matches 7 bases. Looked up from germline, CDR1 is MNHEY and CDR2 is SVGAGI. Germline trimming cut 2 bases from V and 1 base from J; bases unmatched to any gene: 1. This CDR3 is 14 amino acids long. The CDR3 spells CASSYDRANTEAFF. The CDR3 nucleotides are TGTGCCAGCAGTTACGACAGGGCGAACACTGAAGCTTTCTTT.

The chain has TRBV5-1 and TRBJ1-3, with D perhaps TRBD1 (5 bases). Germline assignment: CDR1 SGHRS and CDR2 YFSETQ. Deletions cut 4 bases from V and 7 bases from J, with 12 bases between. This CDR3 contains 13 residues. In nucleotides, the CDR3 is TGCGCCAGCAGCGCGGACGGGGGGAACACCATATATTTT. Amino acids: CASSADGGNTIYF.

CDR3 nucleotide sequence: TGTGCCAGCAGCTCCTTCCAGGAGGGCGGGGAGCTGTTTTTT. Translating it yields CASSSFQEGGELFF. The chain uses TRBV5-4 and TRBJ2-2, with TRBD2 as a possible D gene (6 bases). V was trimmed by 3 bases and J by 7 bases, leaving 13 bases between them. Germline loops: CDR1 SGHNT, CDR2 YYREEE (reference sequence). The CDR3 consists of 14 residues.

The V gene is TRBV6-1, the J gene TRBJ1-1, with 8 nucleotides matching TRBD1. The CDR3 extends over 12 amino acids. J gave up 10 bases and V 7 bases, and 8 bases lay outside the gene matches. The germline CDR1 and CDR2 sequences are MNHNS and SASEGT. CDR3 residues: CASTIGQGGAFF. The CDR3 DNA follows: TGTGCCAGCACCATAGGACAGGGTGGAGCTTTCTTT.

The rearrangement uses TRBV2 and TRBJ1-1; D may be TRBD1 (5 bases). CDR1 is SNHLY and CDR2 is FYNNEI in the germline V gene. Trimming pared 5 bases from V and 6 bases from J, leaving 16 bases between. The CDR3 length is 14 residues. The CDR3 region has the DNA TGTGCCAGCAGTTTTGACAGTAACCGCGCTGAAGCTTTCTTT. Residues: CASSFDSNRAEAFF.

The chain uses TRBV6-5 and TRBJ1-2; unclear D gene. Trimming took 11 bases from V and 9 from J, leaving 19 bases between them. Germline CDR1 and CDR2: MNHEY and SVGAGI. The length of the CDR3 is 12 residues. Here the CDR3 reads CASTSLLLSYTF. The CDR3 DNA reads as TGTGCCTCTACATCCCTCTTACTAAGCTACACCTTC.